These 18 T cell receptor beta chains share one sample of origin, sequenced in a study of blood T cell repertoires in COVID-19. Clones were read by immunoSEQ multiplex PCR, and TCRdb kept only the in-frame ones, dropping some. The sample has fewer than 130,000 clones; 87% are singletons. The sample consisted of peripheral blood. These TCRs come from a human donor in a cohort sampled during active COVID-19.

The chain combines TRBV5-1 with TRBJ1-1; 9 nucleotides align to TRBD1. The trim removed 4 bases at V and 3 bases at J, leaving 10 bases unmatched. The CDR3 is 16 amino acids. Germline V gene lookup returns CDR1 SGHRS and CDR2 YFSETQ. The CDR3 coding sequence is TGCGCCAGCAGCACCATACAGGGGGCGTTGGACACTGAAGCTTTCTTT. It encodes CASSTIQGALDTEAFF.

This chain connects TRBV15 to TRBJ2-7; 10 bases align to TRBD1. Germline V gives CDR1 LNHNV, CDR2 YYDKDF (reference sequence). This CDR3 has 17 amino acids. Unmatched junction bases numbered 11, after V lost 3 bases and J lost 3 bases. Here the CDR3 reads CATSSAGLGTGVYEQYF. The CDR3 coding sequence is TGTGCCACCAGCAGCGCCGGATTAGGGACAGGGGTCTACGAGCAGTACTTC. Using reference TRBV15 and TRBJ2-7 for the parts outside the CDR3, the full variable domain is DAMVIQNPRYQVTQFGKPVTLSCSQTLNHNVMYWYQQKSSQAPKLLFHYYDKDFNNEADTPDNFQSRRPNTSFCFLDIRSPGLGDTAMYLCATSSAGLGTGVYEQYFGPGTRLTVT.

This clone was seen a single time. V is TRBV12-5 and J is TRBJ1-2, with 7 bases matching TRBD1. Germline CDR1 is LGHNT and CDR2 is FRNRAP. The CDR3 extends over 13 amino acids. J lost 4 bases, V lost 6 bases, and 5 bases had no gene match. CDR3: CASGGQEAYGYTF. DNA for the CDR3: TGTGCTAGTGGCGGACAGGAAGCCTATGGCTACACCTTC.

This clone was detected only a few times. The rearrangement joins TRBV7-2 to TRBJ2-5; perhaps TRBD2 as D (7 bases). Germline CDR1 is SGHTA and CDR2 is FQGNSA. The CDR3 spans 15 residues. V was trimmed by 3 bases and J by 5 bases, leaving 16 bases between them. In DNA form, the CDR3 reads TGTGCCAGCAGCTTGGGGGGGGCTAGCGCGGAGACCCAGTACTTC. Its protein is CASSLGGASAETQYF.

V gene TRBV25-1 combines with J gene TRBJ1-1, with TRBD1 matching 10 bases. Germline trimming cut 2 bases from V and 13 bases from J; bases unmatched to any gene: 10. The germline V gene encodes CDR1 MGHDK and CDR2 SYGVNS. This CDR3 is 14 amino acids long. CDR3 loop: CASSENWGQGRGFF. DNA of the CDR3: TGTGCCAGCAGTGAAAATTGGGGACAGGGGCGAGGTTTCTTT.

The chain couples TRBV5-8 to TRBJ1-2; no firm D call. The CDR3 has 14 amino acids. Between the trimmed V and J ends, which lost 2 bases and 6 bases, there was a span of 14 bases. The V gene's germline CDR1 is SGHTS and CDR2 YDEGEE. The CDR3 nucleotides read TGTGCCAGCAGCTTACGCCAGGCAACGAATGGCTACACCTTC. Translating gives CASSLRQATNGYTF.

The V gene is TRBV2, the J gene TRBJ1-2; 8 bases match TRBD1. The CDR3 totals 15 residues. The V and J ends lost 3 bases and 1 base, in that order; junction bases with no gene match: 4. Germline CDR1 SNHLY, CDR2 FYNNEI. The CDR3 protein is CASSDRDRLNYGYTF. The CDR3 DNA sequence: TGTGCCAGCAGTGATCGGGACAGGCTTAACTATGGCTACACCTTC.

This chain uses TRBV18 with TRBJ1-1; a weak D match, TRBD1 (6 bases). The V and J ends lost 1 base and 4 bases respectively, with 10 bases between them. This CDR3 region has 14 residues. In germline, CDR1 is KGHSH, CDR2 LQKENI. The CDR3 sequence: CASSPRGGPTEAFF. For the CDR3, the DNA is TGTGCCAGCTCACCACGAGGGGGTCCCACTGAAGCTTTCTTT.

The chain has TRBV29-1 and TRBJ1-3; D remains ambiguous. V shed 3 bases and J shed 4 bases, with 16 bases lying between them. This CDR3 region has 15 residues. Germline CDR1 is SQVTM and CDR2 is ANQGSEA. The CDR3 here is CSVEIDRGGGNTIYF. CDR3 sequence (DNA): TGCAGCGTTGAGATAGATCGTGGAGGAGGAAACACCATATATTTT.

The CDR3 reads CASSAGAAHWYNSPLHF. CDR3 nucleotides: TGCGCCAGCAGCGCGGGGGCAGCACACTGGTATAATTCACCCCTCCACTTT. V is TRBV5-1 and J is TRBJ1-6; D might be TRBD1 (6 bases). Germline-derived CDR1 and CDR2 are SGHRS and YFSETQ. V lost 4 bases, J lost 4 bases, and 18 bases lay in between. This CDR3 has 17 amino acids.

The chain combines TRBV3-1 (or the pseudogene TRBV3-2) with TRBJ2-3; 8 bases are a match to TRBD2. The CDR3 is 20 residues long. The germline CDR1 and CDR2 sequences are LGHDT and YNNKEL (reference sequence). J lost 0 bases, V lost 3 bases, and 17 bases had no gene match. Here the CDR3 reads CASSHSPGRGKRGSTDTQYF. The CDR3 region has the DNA TGTGCCAGCAGCCACTCCCCGGGGAGAGGGAAGCGGGGGAGCACAGATACGCAGTATTTT.

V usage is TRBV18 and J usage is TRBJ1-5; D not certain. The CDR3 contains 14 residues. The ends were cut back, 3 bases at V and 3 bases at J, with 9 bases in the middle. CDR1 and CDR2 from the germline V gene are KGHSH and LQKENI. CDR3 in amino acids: CASSPTGYNQPQHF. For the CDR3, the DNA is TGTGCCAGCTCACCGACGGGATACAATCAGCCCCAGCATTTT.

CDR3 amino acids: CASSLTAYGGGTYEQYF. CDR3 DNA: TGTGCCAGCAGCCTCACGGCATATGGCGGGGGGACCTACGAGCAGTACTTC. The chain has TRBV9 and TRBJ2-7; 8 bases line up with TRBD2. The ends lost 4 bases at V and 2 bases at J; junction bases unmatched: 14. The V gene's germline CDR1 is SGDLS and CDR2 YYNGEE. This CDR3 comprises 17 residues. The full variable domain, completed using reference TRBV9 and TRBJ2-7, is DSGVTQTPKHLITATGQRVTLRCSPRSGDLSVYWYQQSLDQGLQFLIQYYNGEERAKGNILERFSAQQFPDLHSELNLSSLELGDSALYFCASSLTAYGGGTYEQYFGPGTRLTVT.

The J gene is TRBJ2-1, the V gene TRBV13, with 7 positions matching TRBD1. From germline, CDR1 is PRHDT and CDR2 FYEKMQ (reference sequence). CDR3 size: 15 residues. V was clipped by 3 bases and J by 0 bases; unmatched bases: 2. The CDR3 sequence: CASSFRDSSYNEQFF. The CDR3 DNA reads TGTGCCAGCAGCTTCCGGGACAGCTCCTACAATGAGCAGTTCTTC.

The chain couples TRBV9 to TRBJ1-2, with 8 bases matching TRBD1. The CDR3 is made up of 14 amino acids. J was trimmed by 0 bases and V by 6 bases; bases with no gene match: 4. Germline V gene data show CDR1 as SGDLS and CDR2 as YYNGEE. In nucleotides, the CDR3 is TGTGCCAGCACCCCGACAGGGGCTAACTATGGCTACACCTTC. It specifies CASTPTGANYGYTF.

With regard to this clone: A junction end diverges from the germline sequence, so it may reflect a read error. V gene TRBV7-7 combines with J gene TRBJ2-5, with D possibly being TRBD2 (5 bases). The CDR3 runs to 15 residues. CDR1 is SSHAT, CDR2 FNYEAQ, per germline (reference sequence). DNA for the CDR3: TGTGCTAGCAGCACCCGGCCGGGAAGCCAAGAGACCCAGTACTTC. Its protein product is CASSTRPGSQETQYF.

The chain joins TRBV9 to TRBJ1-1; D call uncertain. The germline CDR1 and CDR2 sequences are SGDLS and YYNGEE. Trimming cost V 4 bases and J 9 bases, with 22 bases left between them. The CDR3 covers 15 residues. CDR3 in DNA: TGTGCCAGCAGCATCAACGACATCCCAAATACGAAAGCTTTCTTT. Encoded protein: CASSINDIPNTKAFF.

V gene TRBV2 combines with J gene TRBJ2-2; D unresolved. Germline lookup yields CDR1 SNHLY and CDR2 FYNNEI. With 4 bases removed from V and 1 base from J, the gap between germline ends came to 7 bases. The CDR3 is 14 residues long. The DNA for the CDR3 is TGTGCCAGCAGTGTACAGAGGAACACCGGGGAGCTGTTTTTT. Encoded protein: CASSVQRNTGELFF.